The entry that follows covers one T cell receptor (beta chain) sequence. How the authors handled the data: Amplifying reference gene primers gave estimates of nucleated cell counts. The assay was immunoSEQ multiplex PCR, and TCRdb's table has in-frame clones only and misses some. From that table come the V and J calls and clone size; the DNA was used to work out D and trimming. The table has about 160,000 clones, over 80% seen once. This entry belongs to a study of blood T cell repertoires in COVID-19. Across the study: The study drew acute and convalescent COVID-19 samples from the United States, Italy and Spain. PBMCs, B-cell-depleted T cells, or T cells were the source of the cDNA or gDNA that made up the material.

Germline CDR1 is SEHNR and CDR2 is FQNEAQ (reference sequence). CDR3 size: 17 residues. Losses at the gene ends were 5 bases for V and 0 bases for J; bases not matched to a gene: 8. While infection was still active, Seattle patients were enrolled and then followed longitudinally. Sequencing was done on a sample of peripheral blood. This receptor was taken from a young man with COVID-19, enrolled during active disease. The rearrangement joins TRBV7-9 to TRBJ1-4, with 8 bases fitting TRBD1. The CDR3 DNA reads TGTGCCAGCAGCATCCGACAGGGGCTAGCAACTAATGAAAAACTGTTTTTT. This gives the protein CASSIRQGLATNEKLFF.